Below are 20 T cell receptor beta chains sequenced from a single sample in a study of OX40 agonist ivuxolimab in advanced cancers. The method behind the library was the immunoSEQ multiplex PCR assay. TCRdb obtained this table from immuneACCESS and retained in-frame rearrangements with V and J assigned. These tables miss some clones; where compared with another copy, unresolved V genes account for less than half of the shortfall, and the remainder is unexplained. In all, the sample holds around 69,000 clones, and about nine tenths of those were seen once. Of the sample, approximately 4% falls within the top ten clones. The specimen was CD4+ or CD8+ T cells sorted from blood, collected in a trial of the OX40 agonist ivuxolimab. These receptors originate from an adult with an advanced solid tumor such as melanoma, head and neck, liver or kidney cancer.

V gene TRBV5-6 combines with J gene TRBJ2-7, with D perhaps matching TRBD1 or TRBD2 (5 bases each). This CDR3 contains 14 residues. Germline V gene lookup returns CDR1 SGHDT and CDR2 YYEEEE. V shed 2 bases and J shed 2 bases, with 11 bases lying between them. This chain's CDR3 is CASSFGGTTYEQYF. The CDR3 DNA reads TGTGCCAGCAGCTTTGGGGGAACAACCTACGAGCAGTACTTC.

About this clone itself: This same CDR3 is encoded by further DNA sequences in the sample. V usage is TRBV5-1 and J usage is TRBJ1-2; 8 bases align to TRBD1. This CDR3 contains 13 residues. The germline gives CDR1 SGHRS, CDR2 YFSETQ. V lost 3 bases, J lost 4 bases, and 2 bases stayed unmatched. CDR3 nucleotide sequence: TGCGCCAGCAGCTCAGGACAGGGCTATGGCTACACCTTC. It encodes CASSSGQGYGYTF.

The genes are TRBV11-3 and TRBJ2-7, with 9 positions matching TRBD1. This CDR3 is 13 amino acids long. V lost 5 bases and J lost 6; bases outside the gene matches: 5. CDR1 is SGHNT and CDR2 is YENEEA in the germline V gene. The CDR3 nucleotides are TGTGCCAGCAGCCGGGACAGGGAGGGCGAGCAGTACTTC. Protein: CASSRDREGEQYF.

This clone was found once. This chain connects TRBV18 to TRBJ1-1; the match to TRBD1 covers 7 bases. The V and J ends lost 0 bases and 4 bases, in that order; junction bases with no gene match: 5. This CDR3 has 15 residues. The germline V gene has CDR1 KGHSH and CDR2 LQKENI. The CDR3 nucleotides are TGTGCCAGCTCACCACCGGCGACAGGGAGCACTGAAGCTTTCTTT. Its protein is CASSPPATGSTEAFF.

The rearrangement links TRBV6-4 to TRBJ2-2, with no clear D. Germline V gives CDR1 MRHNA, CDR2 SNTAGT. Between the trimmed V and J ends, which lost 1 base and 6 bases, there was a span of 9 bases. There are 14 residues in the CDR3. CDR3 nucleotide sequence: TGTGCCAGCAGTGACTACCCCGGGTCCGGGGAGCTGTTTTTT. Its translation: CASSDYPGSGELFF.

J is TRBJ2-3 and V is TRBV5-3; the match to TRBD2 covers 8 bases. TRBV5-3 is reported as an ORF; its role is uncertain. The CDR3 consists of 16 residues. V shed 0 bases, J shed 4 bases, and the junction held 7 bases outside the gene matches. This CDR3 reads CARSLVREGSADTQYF. The DNA of the CDR3 is TGTGCCAGAAGCTTGGTTCGGGAGGGCAGCGCAGATACGCAGTATTTT.

Note on this clone: Distinct nucleotide sequences in the sample also encode this CDR3. The chain carries TRBV2 and TRBJ1-5; D remains ambiguous. V was shortened by 1 base and J by 2 bases, with 9 bases between the two germline ends. Germline V CDR1 and CDR2: SNHLY, FYNNEI. The CDR3 length is 15 residues. CDR3 coding DNA: TGTGCCAGCAGTGAAGAGAAAACTGGCAATCAGCCCCAGCATTTT. Protein: CASSEEKTGNQPQHF. The variable domain in full, with the rest retrieved from reference TRBV2 and TRBJ1-5, is EPEVTQTPSHQVTQMGQEVILRCVPISNHLYFYWYRQILGQKVEFLVSFYNNEISEKSEIFDDQFSVERPDGSNFTLKIRSTKLEDSAMYFCASSEEKTGNQPQHFGDGTRLSIL.

The chain couples TRBV7-2 to TRBJ2-3; 8 nucleotides match TRBD2. V dropped 5 bases and J dropped 1; count of bases not matched to a gene: 5. The CDR3 is made up of 15 amino acids. CDR1 and CDR2 (germline): SGHTA, FQGNSA. CDR3 nucleotide sequence: TGTGCCAGCAGCCTGAGCGGGAGTGGCACAGATACGCAGTATTTT. Amino acid sequence: CASSLSGSGTDTQYF.

The gene calls are TRBV30 and TRBJ1-3; TRBD1 might be the D (5 bases). Trimming removed 2 bases at V and 0 bases at J, with 11 bases between. There are 15 residues in the CDR3. Germline CDR1 GTSNPN, CDR2 SVGIG (reference sequence). The DNA of the CDR3 is TGTGCCTGGAGTACACTGACAGACTCTGGAAACACCATATATTTT. Protein: CAWSTLTDSGNTIYF.

The chain combines TRBV5-1 with TRBJ1-4, with D maybe TRBD1 (5 bases). The CDR3 runs 14 residues. From germline, CDR1 is SGHRS and CDR2 YFSETQ. The V end was cut by 5 bases, the J end by 3 bases, with 11 bases between. CDR3 DNA: TGCGCCAGCAGAGCCGGGACGGCTAATGAAAAACTGTTTTTT. This encodes CASRAGTANEKLFF.

V gene TRBV29-1 combines with J gene TRBJ2-7; D not resolved. The V gene's germline CDR1 is SQVTM and CDR2 ANQGSEA. The CDR3 extends over 13 amino acids. Trimming took 0 bases from V and 3 from J, leaving 9 bases between them. CDR3 nucleotides: TGCAGCGTTGAAGAGGCAGCAGGCTACGAGCAGTACTTC. Translating gives CSVEEAAGYEQYF.

The V and J genes are TRBV19 and TRBJ1-5; D remains unclear. The CDR3 is 15 residues long. The germline V and J ends were trimmed by 3 bases and 6 bases, with 15 bases remaining between them. From germline, CDR1 is LNHDA and CDR2 SQIVND (reference sequence). In nucleotides, the CDR3 is TGTGCCAGTAGTATGGGCCCGCAGGCATCTCAGCCCCAGCATTTT. The encoded protein is CASSMGPQASQPQHF.

The chain joins TRBV11-2 to TRBJ1-1, with a weak D call TRBD1 (5 bases). Germline V lookup: CDR1 SGHAT, CDR2 FQNNGV. Between the trimmed V and J ends, which lost 1 base and 4 bases, there was a span of 10 bases. CDR3 length: 14 residues. CDR3 residues: CASSLVGTATEAFF. Here the CDR3 DNA reads TGTGCCAGCAGCTTAGTTGGGACGGCCACTGAAGCTTTCTTT.

The J gene is TRBJ2-5, the V gene TRBV5-1; D not certain. Trimming left V 1 base short and J 7 bases short, with 5 bases between. The germline CDR1 and CDR2 sequences are SGHRS and YFSETQ. The CDR3 is 11 amino acids. The CDR3 DNA is TGCGCCAGCAGCTTGTACGGGACCCAGTACTTC. Translated, it gives CASSLYGTQYF.

The genes are TRBV15 and TRBJ2-3; 8 positions agree with TRBD2. CDR3 length: 17 residues. V lost 4 bases and J lost 2; bases outside the gene matches: 11. CDR1 is LNHNV and CDR2 is YYDKDF in the germline V gene (reference sequence). In DNA form, the CDR3 reads TGTGCCACCAGCACCAGGGCCGGGACTAGGATCACAGATACGCAGTATTTT. The encoded protein is CATSTRAGTRITDTQYF.

This clone occurred a few times. The CDR3 DNA sequence: TGCGCCAGCAGCTTGAGGTCCGCGGTAGCGGGAGTGACGAGCTCCTACGAGCAGTACTTC. Translated: CASSLRSAVAGVTSSYEQYF. J is TRBJ2-7 and V is TRBV5-1; TRBD2 aligns across 9 bases. After removal of 1 base from V and 0 bases from J, the junction contained 17 bases not matched to a gene. The CDR3 consists of 20 residues. CDR1 and CDR2 from the germline V gene are SGHRS and YFSETQ.

The CDR3, as DNA: TGCGCCAGCAGCTTGGCCCCGGGACTGACGATGAATGAGCAGTTCTTC. Translation gives CASSLAPGLTMNEQFF. The gene calls are TRBV5-1 and TRBJ2-1; perhaps TRBD2 as D (6 bases). V dropped 0 bases and J dropped 7 bases, with 17 bases sitting between them. This CDR3 is 16 amino acids long. The germline V gene encodes CDR1 SGHRS and CDR2 YFSETQ.

This sequence joins TRBV7-2 and TRBJ1-3; TRBD1 matches 9 bases. Germline V CDR1 and CDR2: SGHTA, FQGNSA. J was trimmed by 4 bases and V by 5 bases; bases with no gene match: 9. The CDR3 loop spans 16 amino acids. The chain's CDR3 is CASSPLQGARGNTIYF. The CDR3 DNA reads as TGTGCCAGCAGCCCCCTACAGGGGGCGAGGGGAAACACCATATATTTT.

The rearrangement uses TRBV10-2 and TRBJ2-1; D is perhaps TRBD1 (7 bases). Trimming pared 9 bases from V and 1 base from J, leaving 13 bases between. CDR3 length equals 14 residues. CDR1 is WSHSY, CDR2 SAAADI, per germline. The CDR3 protein is CASRPGGSYNEQFF. The DNA for the CDR3 is TGCGCCAGTAGGCCAGGGGGGTCCTACAATGAGCAGTTCTTC.

This clone appeared a single time. As DNA, the CDR3 is TGTGCCAGCAGTTACATAGCAGTACTGAGGGGTACAGAGACCCAGTACTTC. Protein sequence: CASSYIAVLRGTETQYF. The rearrangement joins TRBV6-8 to TRBJ2-5, with D perhaps assigned TRBD1 or TRBD2 (5 bases each). Trimming took off 2 bases at V and 4 bases at J, with 20 bases between the two ends. Germline V gene lookup returns CDR1 MNHGY and CDR2 SAAAGT. The CDR3 runs to 17 residues.